These 17 T cell receptor beta chains share one sample of origin, sequenced in a study of blood T cell repertoires in COVID-19. Here immunoSEQ multiplex PCR was the method, and the copy in TCRdb shows in-frame clones only, minus some. This table holds about 150,000 clones, approximately 87% found once. The sequenced sample consisted of peripheral blood. The receptors here all came from a woman aged 45-59 years with active or convalescent COVID-19.

Worth noting for this clone: At one end the junction does not follow the germline gene, possibly because of a read error. CDR3 loop: CATSRDLAGAKGRIF. The CDR3 DNA follows: TGTGCCACCAGCAGAGACCTAGCGGGGGCTAAGGGTCGGATCTTC. V gene TRBV15 combines with J gene TRBJ2-1, with TRBD2 matching 10 bases. CDR3 length: 15 residues. Germline lookup yields CDR1 LNHNV and CDR2 YYDKDF (reference sequence).

The chain employs TRBV12-3 or TRBV12-4 and TRBJ2-3, with D unresolved. The V end lost 7 bases, the J end lost 0 bases, and 5 bases lay between the germline ends. This CDR3 contains 12 residues. The CDR3 loop is CASTPSTDTQYF. CDR3 DNA: TGTGCCAGCACCCCTAGCACAGATACGCAGTATTTT.

The J gene is TRBJ2-7, the V gene TRBV5-1, with 12 positions matching TRBD2. Germline lookup yields CDR1 SGHRS and CDR2 YFSETQ. The CDR3 loop spans 16 amino acids. With 2 bases clipped from V and 1 base from J, the junction kept 4 bases outside the gene matches. The CDR3 region has the DNA TGCGCCAGCAGCTTTATGGGGACTAGCGGGTCCTACGAGCAGTACTTC. Encoded protein: CASSFMGTSGSYEQYF. The variable domain in full, with the rest retrieved from reference TRBV5-1 and TRBJ2-7, is KAGVTQTPRYLIKTRGQQVTLSCSPISGHRSVSWYQQTPGQGLQFLFEYFSETQRNKGNFPGRFSGRQFSNSRSEMNVSTLELGDSALYLCASSFMGTSGSYEQYFGPGTRLTVT.

This chain joins TRBV7-6 and TRBJ2-3; a weak D match, TRBD2 (5 bases). Germline V gives CDR1 SGHVS, CDR2 FNYEAQ. V lost 2 bases to trimming and J lost 9 bases, with 12 bases between them. The CDR3 length is 13 residues. CDR3 coding DNA: TGTGCCAGCAGCTTAACGCCTACGGGAACGCAGTATTTT. The encoded protein is CASSLTPTGTQYF.

This clone was seen only a few times. This chain uses TRBV5-1 with TRBJ2-2, with a weak D call TRBD1 (6 bases). The CDR3 is made up of 17 amino acids. The V end was cut by 2 bases, the J end by 3 bases, with 17 bases between. Looked up from germline, CDR1 is SGHRS and CDR2 is YFSETQ. The chain's CDR3 is CASSLSTRGSYTGELFF. Written as DNA, the CDR3 is TGCGCCAGCAGCTTATCGACCAGGGGAAGTTACACCGGGGAGCTGTTTTTT.

This chain uses TRBV6-5 with TRBJ2-3; D may be TRBD2 (6 bases). The germline CDR1 and CDR2 sequences are MNHEY and SVGAGI. This CDR3 is built from 15 residues. Trimming removed 7 bases at V and 4 bases at J, with 18 bases between. CDR3 in amino acids: CASTPNPGVPDTQYF. The CDR3 bases are TGTGCCAGCACCCCCAATCCGGGGGTCCCAGATACGCAGTATTTT.

The chain has TRBV19 and TRBJ2-2; TRBD2 aligns across 8 bases. V gave up 5 bases and J gave up 4 bases; unmatched junction bases: 9. Germline values: CDR1 LNHDA, CDR2 SQIVND (reference sequence). The CDR3 sequence is 16 residues long. This CDR3 reads CASSASGGPGTGELFF. In DNA form, the CDR3 reads TGTGCCAGTAGTGCCTCGGGGGGGCCGGGCACCGGGGAGCTGTTTTTT.

CDR3 residues: CASGPGGNTGELFF. The CDR3, as DNA: TGCGCCAGTGGCCCAGGGGGGAACACCGGGGAGCTGTTTTTT. The chain links TRBV5-1 to TRBJ2-2; 7 bases line up with TRBD1. Germline-derived CDR1 and CDR2 are SGHRS and YFSETQ. The CDR3 sequence is 14 residues long. V lost 8 bases and J lost 1; bases outside the gene matches: 5.

The J gene is TRBJ2-7, the V gene TRBV27; 10 bases match TRBD2. Germline V gene lookup returns CDR1 MNHEY and CDR2 SMNVEV (reference sequence). The V segment lost 0 bases and the J segment 0 bases; nucleotides outside the gene matches: 11. The CDR3 contains 19 residues. Written as DNA, the CDR3 is TGTGCCAGCAGTTTATCGTCGGCTAGCGGGGGCGCCCGCTCCTACGAGCAGTACTTC. Protein sequence: CASSLSSASGGARSYEQYF.

The chain recombines TRBV28 with TRBJ1-4, with TRBD1 matching over 8 bases. The germline CDR1 and CDR2 sequences are MDHEN and SYDVKM. The CDR3 is made up of 15 amino acids. With V trimmed by 2 bases and J by 7 bases, 6 bases remained unmatched. In DNA, the CDR3 is TGTGCCAGCAGTTTAGCCCAGGGGGCCGGTGAAAAACTGTTTTTT. Encoded protein: CASSLAQGAGEKLFF.

In its sample, this clone was seen once. In the same sample, other DNA sequences code for this CDR3. This sequence joins TRBV27 and TRBJ1-1, with 8 bases matching TRBD1. V shed 2 bases and J 5 bases; nucleotides not matched to a gene: 7. The CDR3 has 15 residues. Germline V gene data show CDR1 as MNHEY and CDR2 as SMNVEV (reference sequence). CDR3 sequence reads: CASSLLQGAGTEAFF. The CDR3 region has the DNA TGTGCCAGCAGTTTACTCCAGGGGGCGGGGACTGAAGCTTTCTTT.

The rearrangement links TRBV3-1 (or the pseudogene TRBV3-2) to TRBJ2-5; D unclear. Trimming stripped 1 base from V and 5 bases from J, with 8 bases between. The CDR3 covers 13 residues. CDR1 and CDR2 from the germline V gene are LGHDT and YNNKEL (reference sequence). The CDR3 protein is CASSQVTQETQYF. The DNA for the CDR3 is TGTGCCAGCAGCCAAGTTACCCAGGAGACCCAGTACTTC.

This chain links TRBV7-2 with TRBJ1-1, with a possible D match to TRBD1 (5 bases). The CDR3 spans 14 residues. Per germline, CDR1 SGHTA and CDR2 FQGNSA. V was clipped by 3 bases and J by 0 bases, with 8 bases between them. The CDR3 DNA sequence: TGTGCCAGCAGCTTCCAGGGTGTGAACACTGAAGCTTTCTTT. This translates into CASSFQGVNTEAFF.

The J gene is TRBJ1-5, the V gene TRBV6-2 or TRBV6-3, with 7 bases lining up with TRBD1. This CDR3 has 15 residues. Germline V gene sequence: CDR1 MNHEY, CDR2 SVGEGT. Trimming removed 4 bases from V and 2 bases from J; junction bases left unmatched: 5. The CDR3 region has the DNA TGTGCCAGCAGTTCCCAAACAGGGGGCAATCAGCCCCAGCATTTT. Residues: CASSSQTGGNQPQHF.

The gene calls are TRBV28 and TRBJ2-7; TRBD1 aligns across 12 bases. V lost 6 bases to trimming and J lost 4 bases; unmatched junction nucleotides: 7. Germline CDR1 reads MDHEN; CDR2 reads SYDVKM. The CDR3 sequence is 15 residues long. CDR3 protein: CASSRSGQGAYEQYF. CDR3 nucleotide sequence: TGTGCCAGCAGCCGCTCGGGACAGGGGGCTTACGAGCAGTACTTC.

The chain combines TRBV6-5 with TRBJ1-2; no clear D gene. V was pared by 2 bases and J by 4 bases, with 11 bases between. The CDR3 consists of 14 residues. CDR1 and CDR2 (germline): MNHEY, SVGAGI. CDR3 sequence (DNA): TGTGCCAGCAGTTACACCTCTACAGCCTATGGCTACACCTTC. It specifies CASSYTSTAYGYTF.

This clone occurred a few times. This rearrangement joins TRBV27 to TRBJ2-5; 9 bases match TRBD2. The germline gives CDR1 MNHEY, CDR2 SMNVEV (reference sequence). The CDR3 has 16 amino acids. With 5 bases clipped from V and 3 bases from J, the junction kept 10 bases outside the gene matches. The CDR3: CASSPLAGWGEETQYF. CDR3 in DNA: TGTGCCAGCAGTCCCCTAGCGGGATGGGGGGAAGAGACCCAGTACTTC.